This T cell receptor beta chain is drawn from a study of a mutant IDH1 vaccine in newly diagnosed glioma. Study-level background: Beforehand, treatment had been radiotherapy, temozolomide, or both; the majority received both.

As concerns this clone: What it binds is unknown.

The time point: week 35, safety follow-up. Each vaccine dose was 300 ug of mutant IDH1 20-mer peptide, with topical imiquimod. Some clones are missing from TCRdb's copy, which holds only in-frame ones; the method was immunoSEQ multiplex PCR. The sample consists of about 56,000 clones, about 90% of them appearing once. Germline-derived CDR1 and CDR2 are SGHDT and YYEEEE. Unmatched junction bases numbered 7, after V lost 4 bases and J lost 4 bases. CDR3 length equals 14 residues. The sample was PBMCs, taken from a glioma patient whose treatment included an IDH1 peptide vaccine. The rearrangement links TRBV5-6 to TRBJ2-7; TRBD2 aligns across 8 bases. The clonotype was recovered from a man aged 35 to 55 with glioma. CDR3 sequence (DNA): TGTGCCAGCAGCCCCCCGAGCGGGGGATACGAGCAGTACTTC. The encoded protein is CASSPPSGGYEQYF.